This T cell receptor (beta chain) was recorded in a study of blood T cell repertoires in COVID-19. Produced via immunoSEQ multiplex PCR; TCRdb's table is partial and in-frame only. The profile shows 59,000 or so clones, 70% to 90% of them singletons. CDR1 and CDR2 from the germline V gene are SGHTA and FQGNSA. V lost 5 bases to trimming and J lost 1 base; unmatched junction nucleotides: 6. The CDR3 runs 15 residues. Sequencing was done on a sample of peripheral blood. The chain couples TRBV7-2 to TRBJ2-3, with 7 bases identical to TRBD2. The TCR originated in a human donor in a cohort sampled during active COVID-19. For the CDR3, the DNA is TGTGCCAGCAGCCCGTACACTAGCGGCACAGATACGCAGTATTTT. This sequence encodes CASSPYTSGTDTQYF. The full variable domain, rest sourced from reference TRBV7-2 and TRBJ2-3, is GAGVSQSPSNKVTEKGKDVELRCDPISGHTALYWYRQSLGQGLEFLIYFQGNSAPDKSGLPSDRFSAERTGGSVSTLTIQRTQQEDSAVYLCASSPYTSGTDTQYFGPGTRLTVL.